The sequence of this T cell receptor beta chain was determined in a study of beta chain features in type 1 diabetes. Expressed TCRB transcripts were sequenced after all isolated RNA was converted to cDNA. TCRdb's copy holds only in-frame clones and misses some; the assay was immunoSEQ multiplex PCR. The sample shows some 150,000 clones, 11% of them seen only once. The CDR3 has 11 residues. CDR1 and CDR2 from the germline V gene are MGHDK and SYGVNS. Trimming pared 4 bases from V and 8 bases from J, leaving 8 bases between. The sequence was collected from a man aged 18 to 30 in good health. The chain uses TRBV25-1 and TRBJ1-2; D perhaps matches TRBD1 (5 bases). Material for sequencing was central memory CD4+ T cells from blood. CDR3 coding DNA: TGTGCCAGCAGTGGTCCAGGGGGCTACACCTTC. Its protein is CASSGPGGYTF.